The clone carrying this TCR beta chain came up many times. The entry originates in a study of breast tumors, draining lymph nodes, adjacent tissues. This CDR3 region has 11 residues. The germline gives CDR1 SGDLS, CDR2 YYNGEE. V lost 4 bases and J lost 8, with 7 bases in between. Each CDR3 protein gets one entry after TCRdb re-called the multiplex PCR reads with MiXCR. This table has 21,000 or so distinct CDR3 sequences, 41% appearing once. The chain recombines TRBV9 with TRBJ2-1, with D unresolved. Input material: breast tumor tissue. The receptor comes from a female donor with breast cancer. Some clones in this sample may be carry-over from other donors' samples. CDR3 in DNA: TGTGCCAGCAGCCTCACACATGAGCAGTTCTTC. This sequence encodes CASSLTHEQFF.